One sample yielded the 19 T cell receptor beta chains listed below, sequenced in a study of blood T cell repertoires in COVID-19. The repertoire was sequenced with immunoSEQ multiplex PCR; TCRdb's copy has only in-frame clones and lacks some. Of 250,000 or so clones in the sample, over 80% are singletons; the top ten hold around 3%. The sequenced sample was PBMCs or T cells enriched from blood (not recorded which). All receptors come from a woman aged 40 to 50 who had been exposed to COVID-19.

The CDR3 bases are TGCGCCAGCAGCCTAGAACCCTGGCGGATTCTCTCTGGAAACACCATATATTTT. Translation: CASSLEPWRILSGNTIYF. The chain links TRBV4-1 to TRBJ1-3; D uncertain. CDR3 length equals 18 residues. Germline values: CDR1 MGHRA, CDR2 YSYEKL. Trimming removed 4 bases from V and 0 bases from J, with 19 bases in between.

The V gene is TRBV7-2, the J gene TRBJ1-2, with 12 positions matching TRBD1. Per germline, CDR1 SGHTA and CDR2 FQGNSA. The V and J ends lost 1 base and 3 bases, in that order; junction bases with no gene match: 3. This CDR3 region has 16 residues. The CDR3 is CASSLGGQGADYGYTF. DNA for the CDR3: TGTGCCAGCAGCTTAGGGGGACAGGGGGCGGACTATGGCTACACCTTC.

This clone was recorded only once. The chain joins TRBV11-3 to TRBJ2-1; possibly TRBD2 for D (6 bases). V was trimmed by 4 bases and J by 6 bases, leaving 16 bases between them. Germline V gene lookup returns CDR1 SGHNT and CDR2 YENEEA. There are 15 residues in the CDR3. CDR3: CASSSGGVDGNEQFF. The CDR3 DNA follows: TGTGCCAGCAGCTCCGGCGGGGTGGACGGCAATGAGCAGTTCTTC.

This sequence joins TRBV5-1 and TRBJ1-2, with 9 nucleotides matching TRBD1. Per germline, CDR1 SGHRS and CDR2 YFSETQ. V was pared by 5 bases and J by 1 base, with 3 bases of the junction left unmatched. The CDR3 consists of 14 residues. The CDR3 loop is CASRVTGGNYGYTF. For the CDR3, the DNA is TGCGCCAGCAGGGTGACAGGGGGTAACTATGGCTACACCTTC.

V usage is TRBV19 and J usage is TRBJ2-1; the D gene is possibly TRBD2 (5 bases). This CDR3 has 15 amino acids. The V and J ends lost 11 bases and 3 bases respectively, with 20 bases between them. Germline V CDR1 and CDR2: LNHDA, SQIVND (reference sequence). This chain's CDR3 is CAASFRAEGYNEQFF. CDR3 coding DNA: TGTGCCGCCTCATTCCGGGCCGAGGGCTACAATGAGCAGTTCTTC.

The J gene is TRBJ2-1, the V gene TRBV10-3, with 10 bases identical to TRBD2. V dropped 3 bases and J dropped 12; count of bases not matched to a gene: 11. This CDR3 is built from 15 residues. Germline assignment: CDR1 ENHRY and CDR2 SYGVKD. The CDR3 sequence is CAISEAGGPNFSQFF. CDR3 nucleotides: TGTGCCATCAGTGAAGCGGGAGGGCCCAATTTTTCGCAGTTCTTC.

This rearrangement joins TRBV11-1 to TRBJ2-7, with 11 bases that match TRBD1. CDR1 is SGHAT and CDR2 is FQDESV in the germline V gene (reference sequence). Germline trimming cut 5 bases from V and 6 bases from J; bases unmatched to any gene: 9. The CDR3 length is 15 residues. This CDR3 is CASSPRDRGNGEQYF. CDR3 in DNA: TGTGCCAGCAGCCCGAGGGACAGGGGGAACGGCGAGCAGTACTTC.

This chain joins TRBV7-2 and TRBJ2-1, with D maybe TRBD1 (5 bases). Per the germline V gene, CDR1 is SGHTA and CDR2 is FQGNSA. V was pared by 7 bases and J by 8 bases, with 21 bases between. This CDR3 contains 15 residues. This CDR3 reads CASTRENRLLDEQFF. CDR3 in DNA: TGTGCCAGCACACGAGAAAACAGGCTGCTGGATGAGCAGTTCTTC.

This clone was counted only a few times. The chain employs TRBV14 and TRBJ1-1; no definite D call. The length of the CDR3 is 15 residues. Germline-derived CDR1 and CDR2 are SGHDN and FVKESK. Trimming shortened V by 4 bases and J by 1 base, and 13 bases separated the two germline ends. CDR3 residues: CASSRKLGKNTEAFF. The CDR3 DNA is TGTGCCAGCAGCCGGAAACTCGGGAAGAACACTGAAGCTTTCTTT.

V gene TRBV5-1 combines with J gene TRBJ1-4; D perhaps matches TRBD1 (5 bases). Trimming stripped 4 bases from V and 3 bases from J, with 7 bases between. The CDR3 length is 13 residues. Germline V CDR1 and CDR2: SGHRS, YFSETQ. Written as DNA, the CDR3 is TGCGCCAGCAGCACGGGGGCTAATGAAAAACTGTTTTTT. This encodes CASSTGANEKLFF.

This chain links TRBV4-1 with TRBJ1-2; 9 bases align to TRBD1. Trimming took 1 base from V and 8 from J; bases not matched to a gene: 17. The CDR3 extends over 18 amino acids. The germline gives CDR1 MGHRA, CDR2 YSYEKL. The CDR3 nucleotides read TGCGCCAGCAGCCAAGCCGTCGGACAGGGGCGAAACCGTGCCGGCTACACCTTC. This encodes CASSQAVGQGRNRAGYTF.

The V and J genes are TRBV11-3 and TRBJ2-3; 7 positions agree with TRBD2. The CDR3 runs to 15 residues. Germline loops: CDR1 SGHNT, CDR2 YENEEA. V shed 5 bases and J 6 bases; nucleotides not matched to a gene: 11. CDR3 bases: TGTGCCAGCAGCCCCGCCGCGGGAGCCACGGATACGCAGTATTTT. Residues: CASSPAAGATDTQYF.

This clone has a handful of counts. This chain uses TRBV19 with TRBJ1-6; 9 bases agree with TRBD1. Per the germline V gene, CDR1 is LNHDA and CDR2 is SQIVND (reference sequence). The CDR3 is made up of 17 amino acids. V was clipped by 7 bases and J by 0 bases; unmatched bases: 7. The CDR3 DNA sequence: TGTGCCAGTACCCCGACAGGGGGAGGCTCCTATAATTCACCCCTCCACTTT. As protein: CASTPTGGGSYNSPLHF. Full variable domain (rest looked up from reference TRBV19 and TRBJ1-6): DGGITQSPKYLFRKEGQNVTLSCEQNLNHDAMYWYRQDPGQGLRLIYYSQIVNDFQKGDIAEGYSVSREKKESFPLTVTSAQKNPTAFYLCASTPTGGGSYNSPLHFGNGTRLTVT.

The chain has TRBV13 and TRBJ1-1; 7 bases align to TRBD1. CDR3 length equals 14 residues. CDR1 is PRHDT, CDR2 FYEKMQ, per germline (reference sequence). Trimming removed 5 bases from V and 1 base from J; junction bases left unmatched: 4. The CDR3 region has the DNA TGTGCCAGCAGCAAAGGGACAGAGAACACTGAAGCTTTCTTT. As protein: CASSKGTENTEAFF.

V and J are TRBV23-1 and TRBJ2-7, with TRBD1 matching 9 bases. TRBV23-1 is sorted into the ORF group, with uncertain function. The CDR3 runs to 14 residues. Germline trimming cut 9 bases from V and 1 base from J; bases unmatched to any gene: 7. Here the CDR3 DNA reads TGCGCCAGATCTACAGGGGGCGAGTCCTACGAGCAGTACTTC. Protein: CARSTGGESYEQYF.

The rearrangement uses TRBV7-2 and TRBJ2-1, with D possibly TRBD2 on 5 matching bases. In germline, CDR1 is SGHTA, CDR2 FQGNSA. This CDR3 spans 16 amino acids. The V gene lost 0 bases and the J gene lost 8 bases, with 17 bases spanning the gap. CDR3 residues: CASSLASSQAGYEQFF. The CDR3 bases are TGTGCCAGCAGCTTAGCGTCTAGCCAAGCTGGTTATGAGCAGTTCTTC.

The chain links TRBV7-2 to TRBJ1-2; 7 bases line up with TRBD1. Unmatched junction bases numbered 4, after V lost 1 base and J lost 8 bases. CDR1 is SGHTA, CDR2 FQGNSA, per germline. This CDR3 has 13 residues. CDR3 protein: CASSLGQGRGYTF. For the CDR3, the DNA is TGTGCCAGCAGCTTAGGACAGGGAAGAGGCTACACCTTC.

This CDR3 is CALLLLGGAQYF. In DNA form, the CDR3 reads TGTGCCTTGTTACTACTAGGCGGGGCCCAGTACTTC. The chain combines TRBV30 with TRBJ2-5; D may be TRBD2 (6 bases). The V end was cut by 7 bases, the J end by 9 bases, with 18 bases between. Germline V gene sequence: CDR1 GTSNPN, CDR2 SVGIG (reference sequence). CDR3 size: 12 residues.

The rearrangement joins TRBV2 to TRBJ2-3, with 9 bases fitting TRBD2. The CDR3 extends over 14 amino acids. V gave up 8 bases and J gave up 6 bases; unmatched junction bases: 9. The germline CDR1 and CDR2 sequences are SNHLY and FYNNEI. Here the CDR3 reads CASATSGQVDTQYF. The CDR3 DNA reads TGTGCCAGCGCCACTAGCGGGCAGGTGGATACGCAGTATTTT. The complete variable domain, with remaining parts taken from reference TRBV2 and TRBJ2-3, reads EPEVTQTPSHQVTQMGQEVILRCVPISNHLYFYWYRQILGQKVEFLVSFYNNEISEKSEIFDDQFSVERPDGSNFTLKIRSTKLEDSAMYFCASATSGQVDTQYFGPGTRLTVL.